This T cell receptor beta chain was captured by sequencing in a study of shared clonotypes between healthy human individuals. On the study more broadly: A couple of women and a few men aged 18 to 49 made up the donors.

Turning to this clone: Its antigen is undetermined.

The study ran the assay at deep level. Generated by immunoSEQ multiplex PCR, the TCRdb table keeps only in-frame clones and is missing some. The sample records 2 million to 2.5 million clones, 95% being singletons. The germline V gene encodes CDR1 DFQATT and CDR2 SNEGSKA (reference sequence). This CDR3 comprises 11 residues. The V and J ends lost 2 bases and 5 bases respectively, with 7 bases between them. Broader study findings: It was only blood that was sampled, and tissue repertoires likely differ. A handful of donors held about 5.1% of naive CD4 clonotypes in common.

The TCR comes from a man between 18 and 35 years old in good health. The V and J genes are TRBV20-1 and TRBJ2-7, with D perhaps matching TRBD2 (5 bases). Sequencing was performed on naive CD4+ T cells sorted from blood. Subset described: CD45RA+ positively selected. The CDR3 spells CSARLRDEQYF. In DNA, the CDR3 is TGCAGTGCTAGATTGAGGGACGAGCAGTACTTC.